This TCR beta chain originates from a study of Graves' ophthalmopathy and Graves' hyperthyroidism. The study's findings and limits: Separation of ophthalmopathy from stable hyperthyroidism was achieved by a 13-signature model, at roughly 88% sensitivity and approximately 84% specificity. The model predicted ophthalmopathy progression with roughly 71% sensitivity and around 72% specificity. The blood repertoire also included most expanded thyroid clonotypes above 0.001 frequency.

Certain patients, namely those with other autoimmune diseases, uncontrolled infections, pregnancy or lactation, were excluded. TCR beta CDR3 regions were amplified from RNA transcripts. A first-round RT-PCR used HTBI primers, followed by a second-round multiplex PCR. One entry per CDR3 protein, called by TCRdb with MiXCR from the multiplex PCR reads. The sample holds approximately 1.2 million distinct CDR3 sequences, about two fifths seen once. A remark on this clonotype: As yet, its antigen is unknown.

The clonotype originates from an adult man with Graves' hyperthyroidism. The sequenced sample consisted of peripheral blood or thyroid tissue (not recorded which).

The CDR3 DNA is TGTGCCAGCAGCCCCGTCGGGACAGGGATAACTGAAGCTTTCTTT. As protein: CASSPVGTGITEAFF. V gene TRBV9 combines with J gene TRBJ1-1; 9 bases are shared with TRBD1. The CDR3 is 15 residues long. V lost 4 bases, J lost 5 bases, and 9 bases stayed unmatched. Germline assignment: CDR1 SGDLS and CDR2 YYNGEE. The variable domain in full, completed from reference TRBV9 and TRBJ1-1, reads DSGVTQTPKHLITATGQRVTLRCSPRSGDLSVYWYQQSLDQGLQFLIQYYNGEERAKGNILERFSAQQFPDLHSELNLSSLELGDSALYFCASSPVGTGITEAFFGQGTRLTVV.